This T cell receptor beta chain stems from a study of T cell repertoires in cytomegalovirus infection. Study details: Indications came from public TCR beta signatures; they pointed to CMV infection and to a matching HLA type. The study, taken as a whole, reports: Cumulative frequency (of public TCR beta family members) identified carriers of CMV plus the relevant HLA. Within the response measured ex vivo, HLA-C-restricted CMV-specific TCR beta clonotypes were dominant.

This clonotype showed up just once. Its antigen remains unidentified. Germline V gene data show CDR1 as SGHAT and CDR2 as FQNNGV. V was pared by 3 bases and J by 3 bases, with 10 bases of the junction left unmatched. This CDR3 is 17 amino acids long. Using its own MiXCR run on the reads, TCRdb lists one record per CDR3 protein. The sample has 250,000 to 300,000 distinct CDR3 sequences, over 20% seen once. Sequencing input: PBMCs. V gene TRBV11-2 combines with J gene TRBJ2-7, with TRBD2 identical over 11 bases. This clonotype was obtained from a human donor in good health (CMV status not recorded). Some clones in this sample may be carry-over from other donors' samples. CDR3 region: CASSFLGTGTSGYEQYF. For the CDR3, the DNA is TGTGCCAGCAGCTTCCTCGGGACAGGGACTAGCGGCTACGAGCAGTACTTC.